This T cell receptor beta chain was retrieved from a study of sequential checkpoint blockade in melanoma. Across the whole study: Patients were randomized 1:1 to nivolumab-then-ipilimumab or ipilimumab-then-nivolumab first-line. Both treatment sequences were followed by maintenance nivolumab.

Treatment reported: randomized to nivolumab then ipilimumab (arm A) or the reverse (arm B). Patients had received no earlier DNA-damaging chemotherapy. Live CD3+CD8+ CD19− CD56− cells were sorted from PBMCs. Clones were read by immunoSEQ multiplex PCR, and TCRdb kept only the in-frame ones, dropping some. The table shows around 39,000 clones, with 80% to 90% occurring only once. Sequences were derived from CD8+ T cells sorted from blood (inferred from file names), sampled from a patient given nivolumab and ipilimumab in sequence. The source of this sequence is a human donor with melanoma.

CDR3 sequence reads: CASSSQGANTEAFF. The CDR3 DNA follows: TGCGCCAGCAGCTCACAGGGGGCGAACACTGAAGCTTTCTTT. V and J are TRBV4-1 and TRBJ1-1, with 9 positions matching TRBD1. The CDR3 consists of 14 residues. V gave up 5 bases and J gave up 1 base; unmatched junction bases: 2. Germline CDR1 is MGHRA and CDR2 is YSYEKL.